The 32 T cell receptor beta chains below come from one sample, sequenced in a study of identical twins. TCRdb independently ran MiXCR on the 5' RACE reads; one entry per CDR3 protein. The sample lists hundreds of thousands of distinct CDR3 sequences, roughly an eighth occurring once. These records were also assigned to another study, of yellow fever vaccine responses in identical twins.

The source material was CD8+ T cells sorted from blood. The receptors originated from a young woman in good health.

This clonotype came up a few times. The chain carries TRBV7-2 and TRBJ2-7, with D possibly being TRBD2 (6 bases). This CDR3 is 15 amino acids long. Germline-derived CDR1 and CDR2 are SGHTA and FQGNSA. The V end was cut by 4 bases, the J end by 2 bases, with 15 bases between. The CDR3 region is CASSSVGGSTYEQYV. The CDR3 region has the DNA TGTGCCAGCAGCTCGGTGGGGGGATCGACCTACGAGCAGTACGTC.

This clonotype was detected a few times. The chain links TRBV2 to TRBJ2-3; TRBD1 matches 9 bases. The CDR3 runs to 15 residues. V shed 4 bases and J 3 bases; nucleotides not matched to a gene: 5. CDR1 and CDR2 (germline): SNHLY, FYNNEI. The chain's CDR3 is CASSGGQGRTDTQYF. The CDR3 nucleotides read TGTGCCAGCAGTGGAGGACAGGGGAGGACAGATACGCAGTATTTT. The full variable domain, its missing parts supplied by reference TRBV2 and TRBJ2-3, is EPEVTQTPSHQVTQMGQEVILRCVPISNHLYFYWYRQILGQKVEFLVSFYNNEISEKSEIFDDQFSVERPDGSNFTLKIRSTKLEDSAMYFCASSGGQGRTDTQYFGPGTRLTVL.

The rearrangement joins TRBV7-9 to TRBJ2-2; no reliable D call. V shed 1 base and J shed 9 bases, with 15 bases lying between them. Looked up from germline, CDR1 is SEHNR and CDR2 is FQNEAQ (reference sequence). This CDR3 region has 15 residues. CDR3 loop: CASSLEVNTLWELFF. CDR3 coding DNA: TGTGCCAGCAGCTTAGAAGTTAACACCCTATGGGAGCTGTTTTTT.

In this sample, this clonotype turned up a few times. The chain combines TRBV20-1 with TRBJ2-7; D may be TRBD1 (6 bases). The CDR3 totals 12 residues. In germline, CDR1 is DFQATT, CDR2 SNEGSKA (reference sequence). Between the trimmed V and J ends, which lost 6 bases and 11 bases, there was a span of 20 bases. This CDR3 is CSAARQEFMKYV. In DNA form, the CDR3 reads TGCAGTGCAGCAAGACAGGAGTTTATGAAGTACGTC.

CDR3 protein: CASSLATGENTEAFF. CDR3 nucleotide sequence: TGTGCCAGCAGCTTAGCGACAGGGGAGAACACTGAAGCTTTCTTT. The J gene is TRBJ1-1, the V gene TRBV7-9; 8 bases are shared with TRBD1. Germline V gene data show CDR1 as SEHNR and CDR2 as FQNEAQ (reference sequence). Trimming cost V 0 bases and J 1 base; bases outside gene matches: 1. The CDR3 contains 15 residues.

The CDR3 bases are TGTGCCAGCACCTCCAGCGGGTTCAGCTATGGCTACACCTTC. Protein product: CASTSSGFSYGYTF. The chain links TRBV13 to TRBJ1-2; D is unresolved. Trimming shortened V by 7 bases and J by 4 bases, and 16 bases separated the two germline ends. From germline, CDR1 is PRHDT and CDR2 FYEKMQ (reference sequence). The CDR3 sequence is 14 residues long.

V gene TRBV6-5 combines with J gene TRBJ1-1, with D perhaps TRBD1 (6 bases). Germline CDR1 MNHEY, CDR2 SVGAGI. The CDR3 is made up of 14 amino acids. V dropped 5 bases and J dropped 4 bases, with 14 bases sitting between them. DNA for the CDR3: TGTGCCAGCAGTATACCCGGGACACCCACTGAAGCTTTCTTT. Residues: CASSIPGTPTEAFF.

Concerning this clonotype itself: The junction differs from germline at one of its ends, possibly a read error. The rearrangement joins TRBV20-1 to TRBJ2-1; TRBD2 matches at 7 bases. The germline V gene has CDR1 DFQATT and CDR2 SNEGSKA (reference sequence). The CDR3 runs to 17 residues. The CDR3 bases are TGCAGTGCTAGAGATTCGGCGCGACTAGCAAAGTACAAAGAGCAGTTCTTC. Amino acids: CSARDSARLAKYKEQFF.

There are a few counts of this clonotype. The V gene is TRBV4-1, the J gene TRBJ2-1; D tentatively fits TRBD1 or TRBD2 (5 bases each). The V end was cut by 2 bases, the J end by 5 bases, with 22 bases between. The CDR3 contains 18 residues. The germline CDR1 and CDR2 sequences are MGHRA and YSYEKL. The CDR3 is CASSQFIEGPMGHNEQFF. CDR3 nucleotides: TGCGCCAGCAGCCAATTTATAGAGGGCCCGATGGGGCACAATGAGCAGTTCTTC.

The sample holds many counts of this clonotype. This chain joins TRBV12-3 or TRBV12-4 and TRBJ1-3; no reliable D call. This CDR3 spans 16 amino acids. The germline V and J ends were trimmed by 2 bases and 0 bases, with 11 bases remaining between them. CDR3 in DNA: TGTGCCAGCAGTTTATTCCGGGGAGTCTCTGGAAACACCATATATTTT. This encodes CASSLFRGVSGNTIYF.

The table lists this clonotype with a few counts. This chain connects TRBV7-9 to TRBJ1-5; tentative D call: TRBD1 (6 bases). This CDR3 is 15 amino acids long. V lost 1 base, J lost 7 bases, and 14 bases lay in between. The germline gives CDR1 SEHNR, CDR2 FQNEAQ (reference sequence). The CDR3: CASSLGQGNDQPQHF. In DNA form, the CDR3 reads TGTGCCAGCAGCTTAGGGCAGGGGAACGACCAGCCCCAGCATTTT.

This clonotype was counted once. The chain combines TRBV28 with TRBJ1-5; D gene ambiguous. The germline CDR1 and CDR2 sequences are MDHEN and SYDVKM. There are 13 residues in the CDR3. V lost 6 bases, J lost 6 bases, and 12 bases lay in between. The CDR3 loop reads CASRWGSSQPQHF. CDR3 coding DNA: TGTGCCAGCAGGTGGGGATCTAGTCAGCCCCAGCATTTT.

The J gene is TRBJ2-3, the V gene TRBV12-3 or TRBV12-4, with 8 nucleotides matching TRBD2. V was clipped by 6 bases and J by 4 bases; unmatched bases: 12. The CDR3 covers 16 residues. The CDR3 DNA is TGTGCCAGCAGACCCCTCGCGGGAGGATTATCAGATACGCAGTATTTT. The encoded protein is CASRPLAGGLSDTQYF.

This clonotype was counted ten times or more. The gene calls are TRBV5-5 and TRBJ1-6; D gene unclear. Looked up from germline, CDR1 is SGHKS and CDR2 is YYEKEE (reference sequence). V was trimmed by 2 bases and J by 10 bases, leaving 10 bases between them. There are 13 residues in the CDR3. Here the CDR3 reads CASSLGRNSPLHF. CDR3 sequence (DNA): TGTGCCAGCAGCTTAGGGAGAAACTCACCCCTCCACTTT.

Only a few counts were recorded for this clonotype. The genes are TRBV2 and TRBJ2-3, with 7 positions matching TRBD2. Trimming cost V 8 bases and J 0 bases; bases outside gene matches: 5. From germline, CDR1 is SNHLY and CDR2 FYNNEI. The CDR3 length is 14 residues. CDR3 nucleotide sequence: TGTGCCAGCGATCCTAGCGGTAGCACAGATACGCAGTATTTT. It specifies CASDPSGSTDTQYF.

The chain carries TRBV6-4 and TRBJ2-1; 15 bases fit TRBD2. Germline loops: CDR1 MRHNA, CDR2 SNTAGT. V lost 5 bases, J lost 0 bases, and 8 bases stayed unmatched. The CDR3 is 19 residues long. The CDR3, as DNA: TGTGCCAGCAGTCAGGCCGGGACTAGCGGGGGGCTCTCCTACAATGAGCAGTTCTTC. Translation: CASSQAGTSGGLSYNEQFF.

This clonotype was detected only a few times. This chain's CDR3 is CASSQGQGNQETQYF. DNA of the CDR3: TGTGCCAGCAGCCAAGGTCAGGGTAACCAAGAGACCCAGTACTTC. The J gene is TRBJ2-5, the V gene TRBV4-2, with D maybe TRBD1 (5 bases). From germline, CDR1 is LGHNA and CDR2 YNFKEQ. The CDR3 extends over 15 amino acids. The V gene lost 1 base and the J gene lost 0 bases, with 9 bases spanning the gap.

V and J are TRBV13 and TRBJ1-6; D is unclear. The length of the CDR3 is 14 residues. The V and J ends lost 5 bases and 10 bases respectively, with 15 bases between them. The V gene's germline CDR1 is PRHDT and CDR2 FYEKMQ (reference sequence). Written as DNA, the CDR3 is TGTGCCAGCAGCCCTCGGACGGGCCCCTCACCCCTCCACTTT. The encoded protein is CASSPRTGPSPLHF.

The V gene is TRBV7-6, the J gene TRBJ2-3; D might be TRBD2 (6 bases). The CDR3 extends over 17 amino acids. V gave up 7 bases and J gave up 2 bases, with 22 bases separating them. Germline V gene lookup returns CDR1 SGHVS and CDR2 FNYEAQ. The CDR3: CASTGWGERVNTDTQYF. CDR3 bases: TGTGCCAGCACCGGATGGGGAGAGCGGGTGAACACAGATACGCAGTATTTT.

This clonotype showed up many times. This rearrangement joins TRBV29-1 to TRBJ1-1, with 9 positions matching TRBD1. This CDR3 has 15 residues. The germline V gene has CDR1 SQVTM and CDR2 ANQGSEA. The V gene end was trimmed by 6 bases and the J gene end by 3 bases; junction bases not matched to a gene: 11. CDR3 in amino acids: CSVEGTGFIDTEAFF. As DNA, the CDR3 is TGCAGCGTCGAGGGGACAGGGTTTATCGACACTGAAGCTTTCTTT.

This clonotype was seen at least ten times. The CDR3 is CASRPLNTGELFF. CDR3 bases: TGTGCCAGCAGACCCCTGAACACCGGGGAGCTGTTTTTT. This chain connects TRBV7-6 to TRBJ2-2; no reliable D call. The CDR3 loop spans 13 amino acids. Deletions cut 6 bases from V and 1 base from J, with 6 bases between. Germline CDR1 reads SGHVS; CDR2 reads FNYEAQ.

The chain uses TRBV7-2 and TRBJ1-2; no clear D gene. Germline CDR1 SGHTA, CDR2 FQGNSA. Trimming removed 7 bases at V and 3 bases at J, with 0 bases between. The CDR3 extends over 9 amino acids. CDR3 sequence: CASNYGYTF. CDR3 nucleotides: TGTGCCAGCAACTATGGCTACACCTTC.

This clonotype was recorded many times. The chain uses TRBV12-3 or TRBV12-4 and TRBJ2-3; D may be TRBD2 (5 bases). CDR3 length: 14 residues. Trimming cost V 6 bases and J 2 bases, with 12 bases left between them. The CDR3 DNA is TGTGCCAGCAGCCTACTCGGGGTCACAGATACGCAGTATTTT. Translation gives CASSLLGVTDTQYF.

The chain carries TRBV5-1 and TRBJ2-1; D is unclear. Between the trimmed V and J ends, which lost 0 bases and 0 bases, there was a span of 13 bases. The CDR3 runs 17 residues. Germline assignment: CDR1 SGHRS and CDR2 YFSETQ. DNA for the CDR3: TGCGCCAGCAGCTTGGCAGGCCTAGTGGTCTCCTACAATGAGCAGTTCTTC. Residues: CASSLAGLVVSYNEQFF.

This clonotype was detected once. This sequence joins TRBV20-1 and TRBJ2-1, with TRBD2 matching over 10 bases. The CDR3 contains 14 residues. V lost 0 bases to trimming and J lost 8 bases; unmatched junction nucleotides: 4. Germline V CDR1 and CDR2: DFQATT, SNEGSKA (reference sequence). Here the CDR3 DNA reads TGCAGTGCTAGAGATCAGCGGGGGGGCGATGAGCAGTTCTTC. It yields the protein CSARDQRGGDEQFF.

This clonotype was seen a handful of times. The chain carries TRBV5-1 and TRBJ1-1; D perhaps matches TRBD1 (6 bases). The CDR3 runs to 15 residues. V was trimmed by 5 bases and J by 8 bases, leaving 22 bases between them. Germline CDR1 and CDR2: SGHRS and YFSETQ. CDR3 DNA sequence: TGCGCCAGCAGGACCGGGACAAGAGGAAGGAGGGAAGCTTTCTTT. This codes for CASRTGTRGRREAFF.

The V gene is TRBV6-5, the J gene TRBJ2-6, with D uncertain. The germline V and J ends were trimmed by 2 bases and 2 bases, with 7 bases remaining between them. The CDR3 runs 15 residues. Germline values: CDR1 MNHEY, CDR2 SVGAGI. This CDR3 is CASSYEWAGANVLTF. DNA of the CDR3: TGTGCCAGCAGTTACGAGTGGGCTGGGGCCAACGTCCTGACTTTC.

This clonotype came up a few times. This chain connects TRBV3-1 to TRBJ2-7; D not resolved. The germline V gene has CDR1 LGHDT and CDR2 YNNKEL (reference sequence). The CDR3 contains 13 residues. Trimming cost V 5 bases and J 2 bases, with 10 bases left between them. The CDR3 loop is CASSNGRPYEQYF. The CDR3 coding sequence is TGTGCCAGCAGCAACGGACGCCCCTACGAGCAGTACTTC.

The J gene is TRBJ2-1, the V gene TRBV11-3; 8 bases map to TRBD2. CDR3 size: 16 residues. Germline CDR1 reads SGHNT; CDR2 reads YENEEA. Losses at the gene ends were 6 bases for V and 3 bases for J; bases not matched to a gene: 10. The CDR3 loop is CASSRIAGTLYNEQFF. CDR3 bases: TGTGCCAGCAGTAGAATAGCGGGAACTCTCTACAATGAGCAGTTCTTC.

This clonotype occurred a few times. The rearrangement links TRBV12-3 or TRBV12-4 to TRBJ1-2; D remains unclear. The V and J ends lost 6 bases and 5 bases respectively, with 10 bases between them. This CDR3 comprises 12 residues. The CDR3 DNA reads as TGTGCCAGCAGCCATGCCAGTTATGGCTACACCTTC. Its protein is CASSHASYGYTF.

The sample holds a few counts of this clonotype. The V and J genes are TRBV5-1 and TRBJ1-4; D may be TRBD1 (5 bases). Germline loops: CDR1 SGHRS, CDR2 YFSETQ. V lost 4 bases and J lost 3, with 13 bases in between. The CDR3 covers 15 residues. The CDR3 DNA follows: TGCGCCAGCAGCCCTGGGGACCGGTCTAATGAAAAACTGTTTTTT. Translating gives CASSPGDRSNEKLFF. Drawing the rest from reference TRBV5-1 and TRBJ1-4, the complete variable domain is KAGVTQTPRYLIKTRGQQVTLSCSPISGHRSVSWYQQTPGQGLQFLFEYFSETQRNKGNFPGRFSGRQFSNSRSEMNVSTLELGDSALYLCASSPGDRSNEKLFFGSGTQLSVL.

This clonotype was counted ten times or more. J is TRBJ1-4 and V is TRBV12-3 or TRBV12-4; 9 bases line up with TRBD1. The CDR3 consists of 14 residues. V dropped 7 bases and J dropped 6; count of bases not matched to a gene: 6. CDR3 loop: CASTHRGRDEKLFF. CDR3 DNA sequence: TGTGCCAGCACACACAGGGGGCGCGATGAAAAACTGTTTTTT.